The subject of this entry is one TCR beta chain. The junction had 3 bases not matched to a gene; V was cut back by 4 bases and J by 4 bases. From germline, CDR1 is MNHEY and CDR2 SVGAGI. The CDR3 covers 16 residues. The record originates from a study of blood T cell repertoires in COVID-19. Study-wide background: Some COVID-19 samples were acute and others convalescent; all came from the United States, Italy and Spain. Sample material is recorded as cDNA or gDNA derived from T cells, B-cell-depleted T cells, or PBMCs.

In the study's own analysis: Amplification with reference gene primers provided the estimates of nucleated cell counts. Profiling relied on immunoSEQ multiplex PCR, and the TCRdb table lists in-frame clones only, not all of them. V and J calls and clone size are those listed in that table; D and trimming were worked out from the DNA. This sample has 200,000 to 300,000 clones, with approximately 84% found just once. This receptor was obtained from a woman aged 80 or over with acute or convalescent COVID-19. This chain connects TRBV6-5 to TRBJ2-2, with TRBD2 matching 13 bases. The sequenced sample consisted of peripheral blood. The CDR3 is CASSSTSGGGTGELFF. CDR3 nucleotide sequence: TGTGCCAGCAGTTCTACTAGCGGGGGGGGCACCGGGGAGCTGTTTTTT.